One sample yielded the 18 T cell receptor beta chains listed below, sequenced in a study of blood T cell repertoires in COVID-19. Generated by immunoSEQ multiplex PCR, the TCRdb table keeps only in-frame clones and is missing some. The table records about 180,000 clones, roughly nine tenths of them present only once. Material: peripheral blood. Receptors originate from a man aged 18 to 29 who had recovered from COVID-19.

V is TRBV10-2 and J is TRBJ2-5, with 9 bases aligning to TRBD1. This CDR3 is 15 amino acids long. Looked up from germline, CDR1 is WSHSY and CDR2 is SAAADI. The junction had 14 bases not matched to a gene; V was cut back by 10 bases and J by 5 bases. The CDR3 region has the DNA TGCGCCACCTCCCGCCAGGACAGGGGAAAGGAGACCCAGTACTTC. Protein sequence: CATSRQDRGKETQYF.

This sequence joins TRBV4-3 and TRBJ1-3; possibly TRBD1 for D (6 bases). The V gene's germline CDR1 is LGHNA and CDR2 YSLEER. The CDR3 contains 17 residues. Trimming removed 0 bases from V and 0 bases from J, with 12 bases in between. CDR3 sequence: CASSQDVGHNSGNTIYF. The CDR3 coding sequence is TGCGCCAGCAGCCAAGATGTGGGACACAACTCTGGAAACACCATATATTTT.

The J gene is TRBJ2-7, the V gene TRBV5-1, with TRBD1 matching over 9 bases. Germline V gives CDR1 SGHRS, CDR2 YFSETQ. The V and J ends lost 3 bases and 3 bases, in that order; junction bases with no gene match: 10. CDR3 length: 16 amino acids. The CDR3 loop reads CASSSATGTGRYEQYF. Here the CDR3 DNA reads TGCGCCAGCAGCTCAGCCACCGGGACAGGGCGCTACGAGCAGTACTTC.

The V gene is TRBV18, the J gene TRBJ1-4, with unresolved D. Germline V gene sequence: CDR1 KGHSH, CDR2 LQKENI. This CDR3 contains 13 residues. The V gene lost 5 bases and the J gene lost 7 bases, with 11 bases spanning the gap. CDR3 in DNA: TGTGCCAGCTCATCCCAGCGTGGTGAAAAACTGTTTTTT. Translation: CASSSQRGEKLFF.

V gene TRBV6-2 or TRBV6-3 combines with J gene TRBJ2-1; D ambiguous. The germline V gene encodes CDR1 MNHEY and CDR2 SVGEGT. The CDR3 length is 12 residues. V was cut by 3 bases and J by 7 bases, with 7 bases left in between. CDR3 coding DNA: TGTGCCAGCAGTTATAGCTGGAATGAGCAGTTCTTC. Its protein is CASSYSWNEQFF.

This chain links TRBV27 with TRBJ1-2; D possibly corresponds to TRBD1 (6 bases). This CDR3 has 15 amino acids. Trimming left V 1 base short and J 4 bases short, with 13 bases between. In germline, CDR1 is MNHEY, CDR2 SMNVEV (reference sequence). The CDR3 DNA reads as TGTGCCAGCAGTTTATTGGGCAGGGGTACCTATGGCTACACCTTC. This sequence encodes CASSLLGRGTYGYTF.

The chain employs TRBV14 and TRBJ1-1; TRBD1 matches 8 bases. V was clipped by 4 bases and J by 0 bases; unmatched bases: 7. The germline gives CDR1 SGHDN, CDR2 FVKESK. There are 16 residues in the CDR3. CDR3 in amino acids: CASSRRQGIVNTEAFF. The CDR3 DNA reads TGTGCCAGCAGCCGCCGACAGGGGATAGTGAACACTGAAGCTTTCTTT.

This chain joins TRBV19 and TRBJ2-3, with a possible D match to TRBD1 (6 bases). With 4 bases removed from V and 4 bases from J, the gap between germline ends came to 15 bases. This CDR3 has 15 amino acids. Germline V gene lookup returns CDR1 LNHDA and CDR2 SQIVND (reference sequence). CDR3 region: CASSTQGKRADTQYF. CDR3 DNA: TGTGCCAGTAGTACGCAGGGGAAGAGGGCAGATACGCAGTATTTT.

The rearrangement joins TRBV10-3 to TRBJ1-1; 11 nucleotides agree with TRBD1. The CDR3 is 16 residues long. Trimming removed 0 bases from V and 6 bases from J; junction bases left unmatched: 6. Germline V gene lookup returns CDR1 ENHRY and CDR2 SYGVKD. CDR3 bases: TGTGCCATCAGTGAGTCCGTCGGGACAGGGGGGGCTGAAGCTTTCTTT. Translation: CAISESVGTGGAEAFF.

The CDR3 region is CASSQIGTSGGEQYF. Written as DNA, the CDR3 is TGTGCCAGCAGCCAGATTGGGACTAGCGGGGGCGAGCAGTACTTC. V usage is TRBV5-4 and J usage is TRBJ2-7; the match to TRBD2 covers 14 bases. Germline V gene data show CDR1 as SGHNT and CDR2 as YYREEE (reference sequence). Unmatched junction bases numbered 6, after V lost 4 bases and J lost 6 bases. The CDR3 extends over 15 amino acids.

The count of this clone is one. This sequence joins TRBV29-1 and TRBJ2-7; D possibly corresponds to TRBD2 (5 bases). The V gene's germline CDR1 is SQVTM and CDR2 ANQGSEA. Trimming shortened V by 5 bases and J by 0 bases, and 20 bases separated the two germline ends. The CDR3 covers 16 residues. The CDR3 bases are TGCAGCGTTCGGGGTGGATTGACACCACACTCCTACGAGCAGTACTTC. Protein: CSVRGGLTPHSYEQYF.

The chain employs TRBV28 and TRBJ2-1, with 11 bases that match TRBD2. Germline V gene lookup returns CDR1 MDHEN and CDR2 SYDVKM. The CDR3 extends over 15 amino acids. J gave up 10 bases and V 6 bases, and 11 bases lay outside the gene matches. Written as DNA, the CDR3 is TGTGCCAGCAGCTGGACTAGCGGGCCCAACGGGGAGCAGTTCTTC. Translation: CASSWTSGPNGEQFF.

The J gene is TRBJ2-7, the V gene TRBV27; D gene uncertain. The germline V gene encodes CDR1 MNHEY and CDR2 SMNVEV (reference sequence). V lost 2 bases and J lost 0, with 5 bases in between. The CDR3 has 13 residues. In nucleotides, the CDR3 is TGTGCCAGCAGTTTAGGGCTCTCCTACGAGCAGTACTTC. It yields the protein CASSLGLSYEQYF.

The CDR3 nucleotides read TGTGCTAGTGGTTTGGACCTCCCCCGGGGGAGTGAGCAGTTCTTC. This translates into CASGLDLPRGSEQFF. V usage is TRBV12-5 and J usage is TRBJ2-1; D is perhaps TRBD2 (6 bases). The CDR3 extends over 15 amino acids. V was pared by 1 base and J by 9 bases, with 16 bases between. Germline V gene lookup returns CDR1 LGHNT and CDR2 FRNRAP.

The chain joins TRBV10-3 to TRBJ2-3; D perhaps matches TRBD1 (8 bases). Trimming removed 6 bases from V and 1 base from J, with 17 bases in between. The CDR3 totals 16 residues. Germline V gene lookup returns CDR1 ENHRY and CDR2 SYGVKD. The CDR3 nucleotides are TGTGCCATCAGGGGGACAGGACTAGGGGGCACAGATACGCAGTATTTT. It codes for CAIRGTGLGGTDTQYF.

This rearrangement joins TRBV11-3 to TRBJ2-7, with D hard to call. The CDR3 sequence is 15 residues long. Germline CDR1 is SGHNT and CDR2 is YENEEA. The ends were cut back, 1 base at V and 2 bases at J, with 12 bases in the middle. DNA for the CDR3: TGTGCCAGCAGCTTAGCCCCCCGACTTACCTACGAGCAGTACTTC. Amino acid sequence: CASSLAPRLTYEQYF.

The chain is built from TRBV6-1 and TRBJ2-3; TRBD2 matches at 12 bases. J was trimmed by 7 bases and V by 2 bases; bases with no gene match: 4. The CDR3 runs 15 residues. Germline V gene data show CDR1 as MNHNS and CDR2 as SASEGT. The CDR3 DNA reads as TGTGCCAGCAGTGAAACTGGACTAGCGGGACATACGCAGTATTTT. Residues: CASSETGLAGHTQYF.

The chain recombines TRBV7-2 with TRBJ2-1; tentatively, D is TRBD1 (7 bases). CDR1 and CDR2 from the germline V gene are SGHTA and FQGNSA. Between the trimmed V and J ends, which lost 5 bases and 1 base, there was a span of 9 bases. This CDR3 contains 14 residues. DNA of the CDR3: TGTGCCAGCAGCCCAGGGGGGTCCTACAATGAGCAGTTCTTC. It codes for CASSPGGSYNEQFF.